The present TCR beta chain was sequenced within a study of cytotoxic CD8 clonotypes in ibrutinib-treated CLL. General study points: Pretreatment clonality was elevated relative to age-matched healthy donors and paralleled circulating CD8+ T-cell counts.

This clone has more than one count but fewer than ten. Its specificity is not known. Germline CDR1 reads SGHDT; CDR2 reads YYEEEE. The CDR3 spans 13 residues. The V segment lost 3 bases and the J segment 4 bases; nucleotides outside the gene matches: 1. Clones were read by immunoSEQ multiplex PCR, and TCRdb kept only the in-frame ones, dropping some. The data hold approximately 9,200 clones, with less than 75% observed a single time. This clonotype was obtained from a human donor with chronic lymphocytic leukemia. The specimen comprised PBMCs, sampled before ibrutinib treatment. The chain joins TRBV5-6 to TRBJ1-1; 9 positions match TRBD1. CDR3 sequence (DNA): TGTGCCAGCAGCTGGGACAGGGCCACTGAAGCTTTCTTT. It yields the protein CASSWDRATEAFF.